Shown below are 18 T cell receptor beta chains from a single sample sequenced in a study of cytomegalovirus exposure and HLA in healthy donors (dated by TCRdb to about 2017). Library generation was performed with the immunoSEQ multiplex PCR assay. For the multiplex PCR, a mixture combining 60 forward primers for TCR Vbeta segments and 13 reverse primers for TCR Jbeta segments was used. TCRdb re-hosts the immuneACCESS table, in-frame sequences only. Its copies lack some clones; in the studies checked, an unresolved V gene accounts for under half of them, and the cause for the rest is not known. The sample yields some 120,000 clones; 80% to 90% were counted once. The top ten clones comprise 3.6% of the sample. What was sequenced was PBMCs. The origin of the receptors is a woman aged 40-49 years in good health and CMV-seropositive.

Notes on this clone: Germline is not matched at one junction end, which may reflect a read error. The genes are TRBV5-4 and TRBJ2-2; D is ambiguous. Germline values: CDR1 SGHNT, CDR2 YYREEE (reference sequence). The CDR3 runs 14 residues. CDR3 DNA sequence: TGTACCAGCAGCCGGATGTTTGACCAGGAGGAGCTGTTTTTT. Translation: CTSSRMFDQEELFF.

The chain has TRBV2 and TRBJ1-1; no clear D. V was shortened by 6 bases and J by 4 bases, with 9 bases between the two germline ends. Germline V gene sequence: CDR1 SNHLY, CDR2 FYNNEI. This CDR3 contains 12 residues. This CDR3 is CASRLDSTEAFF. CDR3 DNA sequence: TGTGCCAGCAGACTAGATAGCACTGAAGCTTTCTTT.

This clone has a handful of counts. The genes are TRBV4-3 and TRBJ1-1, with 9 bases lining up with TRBD1. The junction had 3 bases not matched to a gene; V was cut back by 1 base and J by 3 bases. This CDR3 is 15 amino acids long. The germline V gene has CDR1 LGHNA and CDR2 YSLEER. The CDR3 nucleotides are TGCGCCAGCAGCCAAGGGGGGACAGGGCACACTGAAGCTTTCTTT. Translated, it gives CASSQGGTGHTEAFF.

The chain links TRBV7-9 to TRBJ1-1; unclear D gene. The V gene lost 5 bases and the J gene lost 2 bases, with 6 bases spanning the gap. The CDR3 runs 12 residues. Germline lookup yields CDR1 SEHNR and CDR2 FQNEAQ (reference sequence). For the CDR3, the DNA is TGTGCCAGCAGCCGGGGTAACACTGAAGCTTTCTTT. This sequence encodes CASSRGNTEAFF. Full variable domain (rest looked up from reference TRBV7-9 and TRBJ1-1): DTGVSQNPRHKITKRGQNVTFRCDPISEHNRLYWYRQTLGQGPEFLTYFQNEAQLEKSRLLSDRFSAERPKGSFSTLEIQRTEQGDSAMYLCASSRGNTEAFFGQGTRLTVV.

A few counts support this clone. The chain joins TRBV13 to TRBJ2-2; D is undetermined. Per the germline V gene, CDR1 is PRHDT and CDR2 is FYEKMQ (reference sequence). The CDR3 runs 13 residues. The ends were cut back, 2 bases at V and 6 bases at J, with 7 bases in the middle. This CDR3 reads CASSLRRAGELFF. In DNA form, the CDR3 reads TGTGCCAGCAGCTTACGTAGAGCCGGGGAGCTGTTTTTT.

The gene calls are TRBV7-8 and TRBJ2-2; 7 bases align to TRBD1. This CDR3 has 16 residues. The ends lost 1 base at V and 4 bases at J; junction bases unmatched: 6. Germline CDR1 SGHVS, CDR2 FQNEAQ. The CDR3 nucleotides read TGTGCCAGCAGCTTAGAAGGGGGCCGTGGCACCGGGGAGCTGTTTTTT. Translating it yields CASSLEGGRGTGELFF.

This chain's CDR3 is CASSPGQPYGYTF. Written as DNA, the CDR3 is TGCGCCAGCAGCCCAGGACAGCCCTATGGCTACACCTTC. The chain recombines TRBV5-1 with TRBJ1-2; perhaps TRBD1 as D (6 bases). Trimming shortened V by 4 bases and J by 4 bases, and 11 bases separated the two germline ends. This CDR3 is 13 amino acids long. Germline V gene sequence: CDR1 SGHRS, CDR2 YFSETQ.

The sample holds a few counts of this clone. The chain employs TRBV7-2 and TRBJ2-7; D remains unclear. Germline CDR1 and CDR2: SGHTA and FQGNSA. This CDR3 region has 15 residues. V lost 1 base to trimming and J lost 0 bases, with 10 bases between them. In nucleotides, the CDR3 is TGTGCCAGCAGCTTAGACGGGTCTATCTCCTACGAGCAGTACTTC. Translating gives CASSLDGSISYEQYF.

The chain recombines TRBV5-1 with TRBJ1-3, with TRBD1 matching over 9 bases. The length of the CDR3 is 13 residues. With V trimmed by 7 bases and J by 2 bases, 1 base remained unmatched. The germline V gene encodes CDR1 SGHRS and CDR2 YFSETQ. CDR3 nucleotide sequence: TGCGCCAGCGGGGACAGGGCTGGAAACACCATATATTTT. This codes for CASGDRAGNTIYF.

The gene calls are TRBV19 and TRBJ1-5; D is perhaps TRBD1 (5 bases). Germline V CDR1 and CDR2: LNHDA, SQIVND (reference sequence). V lost 0 bases and J 2 bases, leaving 11 bases between the germline ends. The CDR3 totals 16 residues. The CDR3 loop is CASSIDGGEGNQPQHF. The CDR3 nucleotides are TGTGCCAGTAGTATAGACGGGGGAGAAGGCAATCAGCCCCAGCATTTT.

The genes are TRBV9 and TRBJ1-1; no clear D gene. CDR3 length: 15 amino acids. The germline V gene has CDR1 SGDLS and CDR2 YYNGEE. V lost 0 bases, J lost 1 base, and 10 bases lay in between. CDR3: CASSVGGTGNTEAFF. The CDR3 bases are TGTGCCAGCAGCGTAGGAGGAACGGGGAACACTGAAGCTTTCTTT.

This chain uses TRBV2 with TRBJ1-4, with TRBD1 as a possible D gene (5 bases). V was pared by 7 bases and J by 5 bases, with 8 bases between. Germline V gene sequence: CDR1 SNHLY, CDR2 FYNNEI. CDR3 length: 12 amino acids. CDR3 protein: CASIGGNEKLFF. CDR3 bases: TGTGCCAGCATCGGGGGGAATGAAAAACTGTTTTTT. The complete variable domain, with remaining parts taken from reference TRBV2 and TRBJ1-4, reads EPEVTQTPSHQVTQMGQEVILRCVPISNHLYFYWYRQILGQKVEFLVSFYNNEISEKSEIFDDQFSVERPDGSNFTLKIRSTKLEDSAMYFCASIGGNEKLFFGSGTQLSVL.

J is TRBJ2-7 and V is TRBV27, with 7 bases identical to TRBD2. The CDR3 is 15 residues long. The germline gives CDR1 MNHEY, CDR2 SMNVEV (reference sequence). V lost 5 bases, J lost 5 bases, and 12 bases stayed unmatched. CDR3 sequence reads: CASSPSLGGNDEQYF. CDR3 bases: TGTGCCAGCAGTCCTTCTTTGGGAGGGAATGACGAGCAGTACTTC.

The rearrangement links TRBV19 to TRBJ1-1; TRBD1 matches at 10 bases. With 9 bases clipped from V and 8 bases from J, the junction kept 0 bases outside the gene matches. The CDR3 is 10 residues long. CDR1 LNHDA and CDR2 SQIVND come from the germline V gene (reference sequence). CDR3 nucleotides: TGTGCCAGGACAGGGGGCGAAGCTTTCTTT. Amino acid sequence: CARTGGEAFF.

The V call is TRBV13, the J call TRBJ1-1, with unresolved D. CDR3 size: 12 residues. The ends were cut back, 4 bases at V and 5 bases at J, with 8 bases in the middle. Germline loops: CDR1 PRHDT, CDR2 FYEKMQ (reference sequence). CDR3 DNA: TGTGCCAGCAGCTCCCTAACTACTGAAGCTTTCTTT. It yields the protein CASSSLTTEAFF.

This clone was found a few times. The CDR3 sequence: CASSYRGLKETQYF. CDR3 in DNA: TGTGCCAGCAGTTACCGAGGACTAAAAGAGACCCAGTACTTC. The chain combines TRBV6-7 with TRBJ2-5; the D gene is possibly TRBD2 (6 bases). TRBV6-7 is an ORF; its function is uncertain. Deletions cut 2 bases from V and 3 bases from J, with 10 bases between. This CDR3 spans 14 amino acids.

CDR3 DNA sequence: TGCGCCAGCAGCCAAGAAACGCGGGGAGGAGGCTACACCTTC. As protein: CASSQETRGGGYTF. The rearrangement joins TRBV4-1 to TRBJ1-2; no firm D call. The CDR3 length is 14 residues. Trimming shortened V by 0 bases and J by 8 bases, and 13 bases separated the two germline ends. Germline CDR1 and CDR2: MGHRA and YSYEKL.

This rearrangement joins TRBV6-1 to TRBJ1-3; D is possibly TRBD1 (6 bases). The CDR3 loop spans 15 amino acids. V was pared by 7 bases and J by 0 bases, with 13 bases between. Per the germline V gene, CDR1 is MNHNS and CDR2 is SASEGT. CDR3 sequence reads: CASKGTTLSGNTIYF. CDR3 sequence (DNA): TGTGCCAGCAAAGGGACAACCCTCTCTGGAAACACCATATATTTT.